This TCR beta chain was retrieved from a study of blood T cells in healthy people across ages. V lost 6 bases and J lost 2; bases outside the gene matches: 4. The CDR3 contains 15 residues. CDR1 is LGHDT and CDR2 is YNNKEL in the germline V gene (reference sequence). Study results and caveats: Across the age range, TCR beta diversity per million T cells fell in a roughly linear way. Not knowing donor CMV status may have confounded expanded clonotype changes.

This clonotype was counted once. The target antigen is unknown. In each sample, at least 7 million PBMCs were isolated. Next came a second PCR, run for about 7 to 12 cycles, which used a sample-barcoded 5' primer along with a J-beta primer mix. One entry per CDR3 protein results from TCRdb running MiXCR on the 5' RACE reads. The sample carries 780,000 or so distinct CDR3 sequences, 40% to 65% recorded once. The sequencing input was blood. The source of this sequence is an elderly man in good health. J is TRBJ2-2 and V is TRBV3-1, with TRBD1 matching 9 bases. The CDR3 DNA reads TGTGCCAGCAGGGACAGGGGAGTTAACACCGGGGAGCTGTTTTTT. Encoded protein: CASRDRGVNTGELFF. Combining the CDR3 with reference TRBV3-1 and TRBJ2-2 gives the whole variable domain DTAVSQTPKYLVTQMGNDKSIKCEQNLGHDTMYWYKQDSKKFLKIMFSYNNKELIINETVPNRFSPKSPDKAHLNLHINSLELGDSAVYFCASRDRGVNTGELFFGEGSRLTVL.